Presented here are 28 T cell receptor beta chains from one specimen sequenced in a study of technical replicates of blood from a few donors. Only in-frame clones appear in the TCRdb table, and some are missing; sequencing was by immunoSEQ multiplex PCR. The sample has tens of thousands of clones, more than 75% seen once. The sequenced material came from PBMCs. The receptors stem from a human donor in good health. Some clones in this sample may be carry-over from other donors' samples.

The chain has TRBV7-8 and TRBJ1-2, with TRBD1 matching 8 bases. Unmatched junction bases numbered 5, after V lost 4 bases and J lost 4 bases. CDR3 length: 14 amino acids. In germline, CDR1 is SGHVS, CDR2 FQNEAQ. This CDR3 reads CASSSLDRAYGYTF. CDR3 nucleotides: TGTGCCAGCAGCTCCCTGGACAGGGCCTATGGCTACACCTTC.

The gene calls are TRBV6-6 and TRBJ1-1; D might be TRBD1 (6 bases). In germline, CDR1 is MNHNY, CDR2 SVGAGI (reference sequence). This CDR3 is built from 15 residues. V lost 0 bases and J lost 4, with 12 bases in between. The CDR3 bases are TGTGCCAGCAGTTACTCGCGGGGGCTGAGCACTGAAGCTTTCTTT. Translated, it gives CASSYSRGLSTEAFF.

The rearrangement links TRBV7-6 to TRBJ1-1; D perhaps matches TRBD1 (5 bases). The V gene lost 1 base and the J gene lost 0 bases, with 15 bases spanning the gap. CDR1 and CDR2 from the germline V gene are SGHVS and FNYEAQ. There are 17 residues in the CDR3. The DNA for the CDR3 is TGTGCCAGCAGCTTAGTACAGGCCTCGGCCATGAACACTGAAGCTTTCTTT. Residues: CASSLVQASAMNTEAFF.

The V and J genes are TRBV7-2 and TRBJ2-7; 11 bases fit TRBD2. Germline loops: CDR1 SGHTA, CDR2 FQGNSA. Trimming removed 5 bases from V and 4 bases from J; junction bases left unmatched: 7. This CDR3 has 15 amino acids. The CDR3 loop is CASSRLAGGLYEQYF. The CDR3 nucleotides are TGTGCCAGCAGCAGATTAGCGGGGGGGCTGTACGAGCAGTACTTC. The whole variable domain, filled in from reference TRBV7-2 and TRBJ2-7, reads GAGVSQSPSNKVTEKGKDVELRCDPISGHTALYWYRQSLGQGLEFLIYFQGNSAPDKSGLPSDRFSAERTGGSVSTLTIQRTQQEDSAVYLCASSRLAGGLYEQYFGPGTRLTVT.

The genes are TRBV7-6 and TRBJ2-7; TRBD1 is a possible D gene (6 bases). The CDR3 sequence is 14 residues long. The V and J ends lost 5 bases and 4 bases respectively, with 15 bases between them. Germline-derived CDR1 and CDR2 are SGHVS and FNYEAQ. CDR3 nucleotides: TGTGCCAGCAGCATCTCGGGACACCAATACGAGCAGTACTTC. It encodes CASSISGHQYEQYF.

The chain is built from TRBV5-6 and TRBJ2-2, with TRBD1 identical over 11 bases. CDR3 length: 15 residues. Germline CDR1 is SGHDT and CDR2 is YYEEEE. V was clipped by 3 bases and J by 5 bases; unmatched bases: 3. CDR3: CASSSGTGGTGELFF. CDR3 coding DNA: TGTGCCAGCAGCTCCGGGACAGGGGGGACCGGGGAGCTGTTTTTT.

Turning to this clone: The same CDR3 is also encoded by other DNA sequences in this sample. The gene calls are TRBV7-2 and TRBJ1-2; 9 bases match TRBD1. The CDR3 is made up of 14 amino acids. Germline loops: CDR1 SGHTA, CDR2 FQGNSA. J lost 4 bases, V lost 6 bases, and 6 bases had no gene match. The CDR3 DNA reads TGTGCCAGCAGACCTACAGGGGGCGTCTATGGCTACACCTTC. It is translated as CASRPTGGVYGYTF.

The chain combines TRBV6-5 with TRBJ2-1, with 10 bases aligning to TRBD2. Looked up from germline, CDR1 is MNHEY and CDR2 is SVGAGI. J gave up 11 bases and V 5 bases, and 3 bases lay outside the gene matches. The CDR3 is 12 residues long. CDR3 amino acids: CASSVTSGKQFF. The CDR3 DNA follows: TGTGCCAGCAGTGTAACTAGCGGGAAGCAGTTCTTC.

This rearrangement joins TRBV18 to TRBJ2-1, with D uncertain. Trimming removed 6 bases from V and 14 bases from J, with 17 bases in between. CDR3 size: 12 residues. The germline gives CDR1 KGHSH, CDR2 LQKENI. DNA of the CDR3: TGTGCCAGCTCCCCGACAAGCAACATAAAGTTCTTC. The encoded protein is CASSPTSNIKFF.

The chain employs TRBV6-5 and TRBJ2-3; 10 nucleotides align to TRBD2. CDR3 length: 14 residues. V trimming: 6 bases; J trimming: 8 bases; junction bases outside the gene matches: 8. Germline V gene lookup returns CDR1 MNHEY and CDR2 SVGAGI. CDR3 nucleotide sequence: TGTGCCAGCAGGTCTAGCGGGGGTTGGGGTACGCAGTATTTT. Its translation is CASRSSGGWGTQYF.

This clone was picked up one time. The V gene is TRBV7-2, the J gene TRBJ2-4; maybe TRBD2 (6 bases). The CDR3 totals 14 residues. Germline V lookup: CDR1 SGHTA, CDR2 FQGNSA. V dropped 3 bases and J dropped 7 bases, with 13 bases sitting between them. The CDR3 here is CASSFPGSGNIQYF. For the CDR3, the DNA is TGTGCCAGCAGCTTCCCGGGGAGCGGGAACATTCAGTACTTC.

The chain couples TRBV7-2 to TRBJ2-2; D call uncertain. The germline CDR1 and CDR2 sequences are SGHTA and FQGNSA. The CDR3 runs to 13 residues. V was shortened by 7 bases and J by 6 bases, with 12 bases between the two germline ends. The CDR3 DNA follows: TGTGCCAGCAACCCTCGTGGGCCCGGGGAGCTGTTTTTT. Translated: CASNPRGPGELFF.

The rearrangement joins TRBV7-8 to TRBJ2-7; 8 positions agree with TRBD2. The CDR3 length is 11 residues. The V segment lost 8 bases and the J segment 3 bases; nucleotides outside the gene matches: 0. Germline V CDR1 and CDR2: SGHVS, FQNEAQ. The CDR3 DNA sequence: TGTGCCAGCGCGGGGGGCTACGAGCAGTACTTC. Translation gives CASAGGYEQYF.

In nucleotides, the CDR3 is TGTGCCAGCAGCTTTGGAGACCCCTCCTACAATGAGCAGTTCTTC. Encoded protein: CASSFGDPSYNEQFF. The chain combines TRBV7-2 with TRBJ2-1, with D unclear. This CDR3 comprises 15 residues. V lost 3 bases, J lost 0 bases, and 9 bases lay in between. The germline V gene has CDR1 SGHTA and CDR2 FQGNSA.

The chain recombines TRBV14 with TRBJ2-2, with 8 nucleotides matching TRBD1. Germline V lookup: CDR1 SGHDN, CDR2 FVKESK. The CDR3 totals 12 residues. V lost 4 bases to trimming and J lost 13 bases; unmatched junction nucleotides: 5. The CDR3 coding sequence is TGTGCCAGCAGCCCAGGACAGGGAGGGCTGTTTTTT. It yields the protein CASSPGQGGLFF.

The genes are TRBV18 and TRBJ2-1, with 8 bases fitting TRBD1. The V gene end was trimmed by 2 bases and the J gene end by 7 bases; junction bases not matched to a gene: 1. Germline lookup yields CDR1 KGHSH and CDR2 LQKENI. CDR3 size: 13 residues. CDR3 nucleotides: TGTGCCAGCTCACCAAGACAGGGGAATGAGCAGTTCTTC. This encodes CASSPRQGNEQFF.

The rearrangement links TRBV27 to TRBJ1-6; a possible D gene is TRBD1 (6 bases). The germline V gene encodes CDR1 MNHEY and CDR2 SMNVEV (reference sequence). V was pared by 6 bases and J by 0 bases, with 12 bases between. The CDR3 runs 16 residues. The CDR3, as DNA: TGTGCCAGCAGGAATAGGGACATCTCCTATAATTCACCCCTCCACTTT. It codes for CASRNRDISYNSPLHF.

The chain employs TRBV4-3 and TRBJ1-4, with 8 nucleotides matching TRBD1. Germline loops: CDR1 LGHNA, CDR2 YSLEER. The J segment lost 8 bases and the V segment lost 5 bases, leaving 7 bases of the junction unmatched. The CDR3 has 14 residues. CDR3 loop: CASSFGNRGEKLFF. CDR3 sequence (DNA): TGCGCCAGCAGCTTCGGGAACAGGGGGGAAAAACTGTTTTTT.

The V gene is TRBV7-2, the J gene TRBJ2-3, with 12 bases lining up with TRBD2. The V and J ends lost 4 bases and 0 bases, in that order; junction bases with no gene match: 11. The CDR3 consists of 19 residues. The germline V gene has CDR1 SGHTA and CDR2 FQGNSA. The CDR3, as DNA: TGTGCCAGCAGCTCCCGGGGGCTAGCGGGGGGGCCTAGCACAGATACGCAGTATTTT. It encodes CASSSRGLAGGPSTDTQYF. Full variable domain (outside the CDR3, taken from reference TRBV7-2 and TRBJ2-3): GAGVSQSPSNKVTEKGKDVELRCDPISGHTALYWYRQSLGQGLEFLIYFQGNSAPDKSGLPSDRFSAERTGGSVSTLTIQRTQQEDSAVYLCASSSRGLAGGPSTDTQYFGPGTRLTVL.

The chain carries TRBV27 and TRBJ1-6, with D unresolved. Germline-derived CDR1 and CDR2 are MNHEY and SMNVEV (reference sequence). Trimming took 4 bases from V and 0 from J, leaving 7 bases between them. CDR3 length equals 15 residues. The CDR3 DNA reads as TGTGCCAGCAGTTGGGAGAGCTCCTATAATTCACCCCTCCACTTT. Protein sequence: CASSWESSYNSPLHF.

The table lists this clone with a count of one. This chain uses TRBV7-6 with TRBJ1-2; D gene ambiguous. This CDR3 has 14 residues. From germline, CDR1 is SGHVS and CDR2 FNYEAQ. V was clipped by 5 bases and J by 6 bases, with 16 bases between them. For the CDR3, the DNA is TGTGCCAGCAGCGCAACCGGGCTGAGGGATGGCTACACCTTC. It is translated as CASSATGLRDGYTF. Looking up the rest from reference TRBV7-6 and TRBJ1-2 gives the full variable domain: GAGVSQSPRYKVTKRGQDVALRCDPISGHVSLYWYRQALGQGPEFLTYFNYEAQQDKSGLPNDRFSAERPEGSISTLTIQRTEQRDSAMYRCASSATGLRDGYTFGSGTRLTVV.

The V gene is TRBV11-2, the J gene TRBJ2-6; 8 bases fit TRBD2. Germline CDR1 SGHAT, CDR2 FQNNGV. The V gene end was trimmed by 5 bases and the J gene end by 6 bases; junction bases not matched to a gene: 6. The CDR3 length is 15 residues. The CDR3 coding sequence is TGTGCCAGCAGCAATAGCGGGGCCCTGGCCAACGTCCTGACTTTC. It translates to CASSNSGALANVLTF. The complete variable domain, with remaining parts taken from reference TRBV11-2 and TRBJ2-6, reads EAGVAQSPRYKIIEKRQSVAFWCNPISGHATLYWYQQILGQGPKLLIQFQNNGVVDDSQLPKDRFSAERLKGVDSTLKIQPAKLEDSAVYLCASSNSGALANVLTFGAGSRLTVL.

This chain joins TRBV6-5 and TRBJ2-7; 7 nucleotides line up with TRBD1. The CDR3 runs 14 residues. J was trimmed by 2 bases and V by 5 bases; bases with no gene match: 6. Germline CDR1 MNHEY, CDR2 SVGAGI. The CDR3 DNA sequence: TGTGCCAGCAGTCCACAGACAGGGCCCTACGAGCAGTACTTC. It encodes CASSPQTGPYEQYF.

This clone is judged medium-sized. The CDR3 loop is CAWSGQHNEQFF. CDR3 coding DNA: TGTGCCTGGAGTGGACAGCACAATGAGCAGTTCTTC. This chain connects TRBV30 to TRBJ2-1; tentative D call: TRBD1 (5 bases). Trimming cost V 1 base and J 5 bases, with 6 bases left between them. Per the germline V gene, CDR1 is GTSNPN and CDR2 is SVGIG (reference sequence). This CDR3 has 12 residues.

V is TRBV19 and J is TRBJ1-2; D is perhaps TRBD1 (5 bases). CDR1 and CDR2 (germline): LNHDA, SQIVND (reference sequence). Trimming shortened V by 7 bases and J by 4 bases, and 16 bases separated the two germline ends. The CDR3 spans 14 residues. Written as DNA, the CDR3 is TGTGCCAGTACTATTGTCGGGGGACCCTATGGCTACACCTTC. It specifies CASTIVGGPYGYTF.

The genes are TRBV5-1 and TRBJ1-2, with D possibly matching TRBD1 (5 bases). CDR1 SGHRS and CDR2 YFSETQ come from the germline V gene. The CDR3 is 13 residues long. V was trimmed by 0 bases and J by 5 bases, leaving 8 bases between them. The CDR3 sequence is CASSLGRVYGYTF. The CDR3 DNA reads TGCGCCAGCAGCTTGGGCAGGGTTTATGGCTACACCTTC.

The DNA of the CDR3 is TGTGCCAGCAGCAGAACTAGCGGGGGGAACTCCTACAATGAGCAGTTCTTC. Its translation is CASSRTSGGNSYNEQFF. The J gene is TRBJ2-1, the V gene TRBV5-4; 12 nucleotides align to TRBD2. CDR1 and CDR2 (germline): SGHNT, YYREEE (reference sequence). CDR3 length: 17 amino acids. V shed 4 bases, J shed 0 bases, and the junction held 5 bases outside the gene matches.

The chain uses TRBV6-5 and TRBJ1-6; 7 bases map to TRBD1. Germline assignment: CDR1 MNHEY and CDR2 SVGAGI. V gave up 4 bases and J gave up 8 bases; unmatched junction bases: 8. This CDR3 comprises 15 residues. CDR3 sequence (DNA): TGTGCCAGCAGTTCCGGACAGGCACCTGATTCACCCCTCCACTTT. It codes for CASSSGQAPDSPLHF.